Shown below are 4 T cell receptor beta chains from a single sample sequenced in a study of cytomegalovirus exposure and HLA in healthy donors. It was with 60 Vbeta and 13 Jbeta primers that the PCR ran. Profiling relied on immunoSEQ multiplex PCR, and the TCRdb table lists in-frame clones only, not all of them. The data show around 140,000 clones, about 61% seen once. Sequences were obtained from PBMCs. These receptors were collected from a woman between 40 and 55 years old in good health and CMV-seronegative.

The chain is built from TRBV28 and TRBJ1-3, with TRBD1 matching over 8 bases. Trimming removed 6 bases from V and 3 bases from J; junction bases left unmatched: 4. CDR1 and CDR2 from the germline V gene are MDHEN and SYDVKM. There are 14 residues in the CDR3. The CDR3, as DNA: TGTGCCAGCAGCGACAGGGGACGTGGAAACACCATATATTTT. Amino acid sequence: CASSDRGRGNTIYF.

This CDR3 reads CASSPRTGGLAEAFF. The CDR3 bases are TGTGCCAGCAGCCCCCGGACAGGGGGCCTCGCTGAAGCTTTCTTT. The chain recombines TRBV7-2 with TRBJ1-1; 11 nucleotides line up with TRBD1. CDR1 and CDR2 from the germline V gene are SGHTA and FQGNSA. V lost 5 bases to trimming and J lost 6 bases; unmatched junction nucleotides: 8. The CDR3 is 15 amino acids. Together with reference TRBV7-2 and TRBJ1-1, the CDR3 gives the full variable domain: GAGVSQSPSNKVTEKGKDVELRCDPISGHTALYWYRQSLGQGLEFLIYFQGNSAPDKSGLPSDRFSAERTGGSVSTLTIQRTQQEDSAVYLCASSPRTGGLAEAFFGQGTRLTVV.

There are a few counts of this clone. The chain employs TRBV5-5 and TRBJ2-2; 9 positions agree with TRBD1. V shed 0 bases, J shed 3 bases, and the junction held 6 bases outside the gene matches. CDR3 size: 17 residues. CDR1 and CDR2 from the germline V gene are SGHKS and YYEKEE (reference sequence). The CDR3 region has the DNA TGTGCCAGCAGCTTGGCCAGGACAGGGGCGGACACCGGGGAGCTGTTTTTT. This translates into CASSLARTGADTGELFF. Looking up the rest from reference TRBV5-5 and TRBJ2-2 gives the full variable domain: DAGVTQSPTHLIKTRGQQVTLRCSPISGHKSVSWYQQVLGQGPQFIFQYYEKEERGRGNFPDRFSARQFPNYSSELNVNALLLGDSALYLCASSLARTGADTGELFFGEGSRLTVL.

The DNA for the CDR3 is TGTGCCAGCAGCTTGACGGCGGCGATGAACACTGAAGCTTTCTTT. Translated: CASSLTAAMNTEAFF. The chain has TRBV5-5 and TRBJ1-1; D is uncertain. CDR3 length: 15 residues. Germline V gives CDR1 SGHKS, CDR2 YYEKEE (reference sequence). V shed 1 base and J shed 0 bases, with 10 bases lying between them. Combining the CDR3 with reference TRBV5-5 and TRBJ1-1 gives the whole variable domain DAGVTQSPTHLIKTRGQQVTLRCSPISGHKSVSWYQQVLGQGPQFIFQYYEKEERGRGNFPDRFSARQFPNYSSELNVNALLLGDSALYLCASSLTAAMNTEAFFGQGTRLTVV.